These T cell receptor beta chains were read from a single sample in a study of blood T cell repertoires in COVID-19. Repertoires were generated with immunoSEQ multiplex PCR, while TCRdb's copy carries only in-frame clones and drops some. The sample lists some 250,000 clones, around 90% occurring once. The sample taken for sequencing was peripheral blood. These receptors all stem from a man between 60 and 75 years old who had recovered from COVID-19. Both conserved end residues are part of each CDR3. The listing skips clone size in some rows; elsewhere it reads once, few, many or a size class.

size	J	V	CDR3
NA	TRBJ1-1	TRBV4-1	CASSQDSSRLEAFF
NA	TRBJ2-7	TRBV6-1	CASSEAITGTSSHEQYF
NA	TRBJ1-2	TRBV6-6	CASSYSEWQGAGGYTF
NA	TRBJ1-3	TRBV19	CASSSLSGQGGNTIYF
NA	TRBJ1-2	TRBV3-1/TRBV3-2	CASSILTGNYGYTF
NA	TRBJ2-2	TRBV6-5	CASSYLSGGSGELFF
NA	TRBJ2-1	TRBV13	CASSPSGNSYNEQFF
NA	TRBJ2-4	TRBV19	CASSIEKTDRGFLNAKNIQYF
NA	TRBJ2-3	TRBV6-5	CASSRQVTDTQYF
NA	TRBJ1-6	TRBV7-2	CASSPGQGALYNSPLHF
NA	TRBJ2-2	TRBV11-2	CASSTRGGNTGELFF
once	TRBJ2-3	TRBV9	CASSVEGTSGVLYTQYF
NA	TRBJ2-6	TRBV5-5	CASTVGGSGANVLTF
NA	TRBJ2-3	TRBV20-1	CSATRDTQYF
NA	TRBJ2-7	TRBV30	CAWSAWGPDEQYF
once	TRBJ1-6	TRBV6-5	CASTGQGNSPLHF
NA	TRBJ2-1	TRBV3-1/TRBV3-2	CASSQFPVGVQFF
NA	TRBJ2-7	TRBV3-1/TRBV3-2	CASSQGGQAYF
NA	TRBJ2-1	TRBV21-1	CASSGTGGGNEQFF
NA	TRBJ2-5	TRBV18	CASSPPWRGVQETQYF
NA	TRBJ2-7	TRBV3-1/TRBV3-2	CASSPPTGPEQYF
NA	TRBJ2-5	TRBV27	CASSPGVSPAETQYF
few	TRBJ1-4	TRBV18	CASSPQNNEKLFF
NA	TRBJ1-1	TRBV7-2	CASSSGQGWGAFF
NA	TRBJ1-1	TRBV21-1	CASSKGQMNTEAFF
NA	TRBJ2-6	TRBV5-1	CASSQGGTSGANVLTF
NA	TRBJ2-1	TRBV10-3	CAISDRGQNRSYNEQFF
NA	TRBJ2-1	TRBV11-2	CASSLKAGGSYNEQFF
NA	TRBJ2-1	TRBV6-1	CASSEAPSDNEQFF
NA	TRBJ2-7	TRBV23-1	CASSQSKGHEQYF
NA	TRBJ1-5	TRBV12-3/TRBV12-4	CASSWDRSQPQHF
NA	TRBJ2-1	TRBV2	CASSEGTPFYNEQFF
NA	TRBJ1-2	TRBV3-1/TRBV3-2	CASSQYRGQFYGYTF
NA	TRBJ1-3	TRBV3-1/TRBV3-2	CASSQGAAGNTIYF
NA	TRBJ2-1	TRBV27	CASSFNLGLRVGEQFF
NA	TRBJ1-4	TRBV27	CASRAATNEKLFF
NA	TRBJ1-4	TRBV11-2	CASSLDIEGQREKLFF
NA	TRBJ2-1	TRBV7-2	CASSLATQAAYNEQFF
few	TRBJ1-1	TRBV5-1	CASSPWDRGNTEAFF
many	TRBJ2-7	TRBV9	CASSVAGTALEEQYF
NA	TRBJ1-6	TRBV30	CAWTTTGLYNSPLHF
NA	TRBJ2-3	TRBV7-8	CASSFQGGSDTQYF
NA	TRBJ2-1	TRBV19	CASSIGSGLANRNSYNEQFF
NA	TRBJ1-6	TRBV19	CASNLDGWNSPLHF